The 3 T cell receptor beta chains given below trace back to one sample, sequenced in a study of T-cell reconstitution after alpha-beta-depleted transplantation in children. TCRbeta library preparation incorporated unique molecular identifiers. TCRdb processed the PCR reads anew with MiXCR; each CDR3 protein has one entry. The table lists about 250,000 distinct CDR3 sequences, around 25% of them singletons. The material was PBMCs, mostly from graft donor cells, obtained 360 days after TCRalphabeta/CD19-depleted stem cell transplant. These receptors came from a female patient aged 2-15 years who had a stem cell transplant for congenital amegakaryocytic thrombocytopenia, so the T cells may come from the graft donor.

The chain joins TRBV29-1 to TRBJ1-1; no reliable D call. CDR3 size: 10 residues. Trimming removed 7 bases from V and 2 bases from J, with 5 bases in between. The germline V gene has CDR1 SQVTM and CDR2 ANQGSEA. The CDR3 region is CSGFNTEAFF. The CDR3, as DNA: TGCAGCGGTTTTAACACTGAAGCTTTCTTT.

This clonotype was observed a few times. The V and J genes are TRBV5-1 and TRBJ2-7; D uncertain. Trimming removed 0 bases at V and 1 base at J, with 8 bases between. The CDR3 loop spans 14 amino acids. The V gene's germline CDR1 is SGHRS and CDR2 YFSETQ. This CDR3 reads CASSLEIDSYEQYF. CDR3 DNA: TGCGCCAGCAGCTTGGAAATAGATTCCTACGAGCAGTACTTC.

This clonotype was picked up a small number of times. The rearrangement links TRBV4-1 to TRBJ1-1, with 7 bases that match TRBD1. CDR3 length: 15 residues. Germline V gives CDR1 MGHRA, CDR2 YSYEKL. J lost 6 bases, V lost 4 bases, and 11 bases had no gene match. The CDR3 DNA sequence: TGCGCCAGCAGCCGTCAGGGGGGGTCTGGGGCTGAAGCTTTCTTT. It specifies CASSRQGGSGAEAFF.